This TCR beta chain stems from a study of cytomegalovirus exposure and HLA in healthy donors. At the level of the study: Researchers found that roughly 81% of around 400 genotyped donors fell within the Caucasian-associated ancestry cluster.

Both 60 Vbeta primers and 13 Jbeta primers went into the PCR. Produced via immunoSEQ multiplex PCR; TCRdb's table is partial and in-frame only. The sample's table shows approximately 140,000 clones. The donors gave bone marrow, and they were healthy. Whole-study results and caveats: Altogether, 150 to 200 TCR beta chains were recorded as cytomegalovirus-associated.

Unmatched junction bases numbered 3, after V lost 1 base and J lost 5 bases. CDR3 length: 14 residues. From germline, CDR1 is LGHNA and CDR2 YSLEER. As regards this clone: Its antigen remains unidentified.

The source is a man aged 35-49 years in good health and CMV-seronegative. Source material: PBMCs. This chain uses TRBV4-3 with TRBJ2-5; 8 nucleotides agree with TRBD2. CDR3 DNA sequence: TGCGCCAGCAGCCAAGCCCTAGCGGGTGAGACCCAGTACTTC. Amino acid sequence: CASSQALAGETQYF.